These 23 T cell receptor beta chains share one sample of origin, sequenced in a study of cytomegalovirus exposure and HLA in healthy donors. The PCR made use of 60 Vbeta and 13 Jbeta primers. Measured with immunoSEQ multiplex PCR; TCRdb has only the in-frame clones, and not every one. This sample has 120,000 to 150,000 clones; over 60% occur once, and the top ten carry under 2%. The sample comprised PBMCs. Receptors originate from a female donor in good health and CMV-seronegative.

This clone has only a few counts. The V gene is TRBV6-1, the J gene TRBJ2-6, with D hard to call. The germline V gene encodes CDR1 MNHNS and CDR2 SASEGT. The CDR3 totals 15 residues. With 1 base removed from V and 4 bases from J, the gap between germline ends came to 8 bases. In DNA form, the CDR3 reads TGTGCCAGCAGTGAAGAGGCGACAGGGGCCAACGTCCTGACTTTC. Translated: CASSEEATGANVLTF.

This sequence joins TRBV9 and TRBJ2-1, with D possibly TRBD2 on 5 matching bases. The CDR3 is made up of 15 amino acids. Germline V gene sequence: CDR1 SGDLS, CDR2 YYNGEE. The V and J ends lost 1 base and 2 bases respectively, with 10 bases between them. Here the CDR3 DNA reads TGTGCCAGCAGCGTATGGGAGAACCCCTACAATGAGCAGTTCTTC. It translates to CASSVWENPYNEQFF.

This clone was seen a single time. The CDR3 loop reads CASSTYRQSNYGYTF. The CDR3 DNA follows: TGTGCCAGCAGTACTTACAGGCAATCTAACTATGGCTACACCTTC. The J gene is TRBJ1-2, the V gene TRBV28, with a weak D call TRBD1 (5 bases). Trimming shortened V by 5 bases and J by 0 bases, and 13 bases separated the two germline ends. The CDR3 sequence is 15 residues long. Germline CDR1 MDHEN, CDR2 SYDVKM.

V gene TRBV5-1 combines with J gene TRBJ1-1; tentatively, D is TRBD1 (5 bases). Germline CDR1 reads SGHRS; CDR2 reads YFSETQ. The CDR3 contains 13 residues. Between the trimmed V and J ends, which lost 4 bases and 4 bases, there was a span of 11 bases. This chain's CDR3 is CASSALTVTEAFF. CDR3 bases: TGCGCCAGCAGCGCGCTGACAGTCACTGAAGCTTTCTTT. Full variable domain (missing parts from reference TRBV5-1 and TRBJ1-1): KAGVTQTPRYLIKTRGQQVTLSCSPISGHRSVSWYQQTPGQGLQFLFEYFSETQRNKGNFPGRFSGRQFSNSRSEMNVSTLELGDSALYLCASSALTVTEAFFGQGTRLTVV.

V is TRBV7-8 and J is TRBJ2-3; the D is unclear. V shed 0 bases and J shed 0 bases, with 10 bases lying between them. CDR3 length: 16 amino acids. Germline-derived CDR1 and CDR2 are SGHVS and FQNEAQ. CDR3 amino acids: CASSLARKTSTDTQYF. The DNA for the CDR3 is TGTGCCAGCAGCTTAGCCCGTAAGACTAGCACAGATACGCAGTATTTT.

The rearrangement joins TRBV7-2 to TRBJ2-5, with 9 nucleotides matching TRBD2. In germline, CDR1 is SGHTA, CDR2 FQGNSA. There are 14 residues in the CDR3. V lost 4 bases to trimming and J lost 1 base; unmatched junction nucleotides: 1. The CDR3 sequence is CASSYSGGQETQYF. Written as DNA, the CDR3 is TGTGCCAGCAGCTATAGCGGGGGCCAAGAGACCCAGTACTTC.

The V gene is TRBV28, the J gene TRBJ2-7; no firm D call. The length of the CDR3 is 14 residues. V lost 6 bases, J lost 2 bases, and 14 bases lay in between. Germline V gene lookup returns CDR1 MDHEN and CDR2 SYDVKM. CDR3 amino acids: CASRSPTRTYEQYF. In DNA, the CDR3 is TGTGCCAGCAGATCGCCGACAAGAACCTACGAGCAGTACTTC. Together with reference TRBV28 and TRBJ2-7, the CDR3 gives the full variable domain: DVKVTQSSRYLVKRTGEKVFLECVQDMDHENMFWYRQDPGLGLRLIYFSYDVKMKEKGDIPEGYSVSREKKERFSLILESASTNQTSMYLCASRSPTRTYEQYFGPGTRLTVT.

Comment on this clone: This specimen includes other DNA sequences encoding the same CDR3. V and J are TRBV23-1 and TRBJ2-3, with 12 bases that match TRBD2. TRBV23-1 is marked as an open reading frame, function uncertain. V shed 7 bases and J 5 bases; nucleotides not matched to a gene: 13. The CDR3 totals 17 residues. CDR3 sequence: CASISTGLAGSGDTQYF. For the CDR3, the DNA is TGCGCCAGCATATCCACGGGACTAGCGGGCTCGGGAGATACGCAGTATTTT.

About this clone itself: The CDR3 carries no conserved terminal phenylalanine or tryptophan, so it likely arises from a read error. Because the CDR3's place on the DNA is in doubt, the DNA is left out and the CDR3 is given as listed by TCRdb. This chain joins TRBV5-3 and TRBJ2-7; TRBD1, as called in the table, went unchecked against the DNA. TRBV5-3 is known as an ORF, though its function is uncertain. The CDR3 is 10 residues long, counting both termini. The CDR3 loop reads CARNRPPTGD.

The J gene is TRBJ2-1, the V gene TRBV5-1; D remains unclear. The CDR3 is 16 amino acids. Per germline, CDR1 SGHRS and CDR2 YFSETQ. Trimming removed 0 bases at V and 6 bases at J, with 16 bases between. The CDR3 DNA reads as TGCGCCAGCAGCTTGGGTCACCCAATTCTAGGCAATGAGCAGTTCTTC. It yields the protein CASSLGHPILGNEQFF. Full variable domain (remainder filled in from reference TRBV5-1 and TRBJ2-1): KAGVTQTPRYLIKTRGQQVTLSCSPISGHRSVSWYQQTPGQGLQFLFEYFSETQRNKGNFPGRFSGRQFSNSRSEMNVSTLELGDSALYLCASSLGHPILGNEQFFGPGTRLTVL.

This clone was counted between two and nine times. This chain joins TRBV19 and TRBJ2-7; D unclear. Germline V CDR1 and CDR2: LNHDA, SQIVND (reference sequence). The V and J ends lost 2 bases and 1 base respectively, with 6 bases between them. The CDR3 runs 13 residues. For the CDR3, the DNA is TGTGCCAGTAGTATAAAACTGTCCTACGAGCAGTACTTC. This sequence encodes CASSIKLSYEQYF.

The rearrangement uses TRBV6-4 and TRBJ1-2; D ambiguous. In germline, CDR1 is MRHNA, CDR2 SNTAGT. The ends were cut back, 4 bases at V and 2 bases at J, with 5 bases in the middle. This CDR3 contains 12 residues. In nucleotides, the CDR3 is TGTGCCAGCAGTGCGGGGAACTATGGCTACACCTTC. It specifies CASSAGNYGYTF.

This chain's CDR3 is CASSSPGGYEQYF. Written as DNA, the CDR3 is TGTGCCAGCAGTTCCCCCGGAGGCTACGAGCAGTACTTC. The rearrangement joins TRBV27 to TRBJ2-7; a weak D match, TRBD2 (5 bases). Germline loops: CDR1 MNHEY, CDR2 SMNVEV (reference sequence). V was shortened by 4 bases and J by 3 bases, with 10 bases between the two germline ends. The CDR3 sequence is 13 residues long.

V and J are TRBV19 and TRBJ2-2; perhaps TRBD1 as D (5 bases). The CDR3 extends over 16 amino acids. CDR1 and CDR2 from the germline V gene are LNHDA and SQIVND (reference sequence). V lost 3 bases and J 2 bases, leaving 13 bases between the germline ends. Here the CDR3 reads CASSIRRGDNTGELFF. CDR3 DNA: TGTGCCAGTAGTATCCGAAGGGGCGACAACACCGGGGAGCTGTTTTTT.

The chain uses TRBV7-9 and TRBJ1-5; D perhaps matches TRBD1 (6 bases). This CDR3 contains 14 residues. Looked up from germline, CDR1 is SEHNR and CDR2 is FQNEAQ (reference sequence). Trimming shortened V by 5 bases and J by 4 bases, and 12 bases separated the two germline ends. CDR3 protein: CASSPLQGNQPQHF. The CDR3 DNA follows: TGTGCCAGCAGCCCCCTCCAGGGGAATCAGCCCCAGCATTTT.

CDR3: CASSASGQGANLDTQYF. The CDR3 nucleotides read TGTGCCAGCAGTGCCTCTGGACAGGGAGCAAATTTAGATACGCAGTATTTT. J is TRBJ2-3 and V is TRBV6-1; TRBD1 agrees at 8 bases. With 4 bases clipped from V and 5 bases from J, the junction kept 14 bases outside the gene matches. Germline V CDR1 and CDR2: MNHNS, SASEGT. The CDR3 loop spans 17 amino acids.

This chain uses TRBV6-5 with TRBJ2-5; TRBD1 aligns across 8 bases. The CDR3 length is 14 residues. CDR1 MNHEY and CDR2 SVGAGI come from the germline V gene. Trimming cost V 6 bases and J 2 bases; bases outside gene matches: 5. This CDR3 reads CASRPTGAQETQYF. The CDR3 DNA sequence: TGTGCCAGCAGACCGACAGGGGCGCAAGAGACCCAGTACTTC.

The chain is built from TRBV6-6 and TRBJ2-2, with 9 positions matching TRBD1. The CDR3 spans 16 residues. After removal of 8 bases from V and 5 bases from J, the junction contained 12 bases not matched to a gene. CDR1 is MNHNY and CDR2 is SVGAGI in the germline V gene (reference sequence). CDR3 DNA: TGTGCCAGCCGTTCACCGGGACAGGGTGAAACCGGGGAGCTGTTTTTT. This translates into CASRSPGQGETGELFF.

The chain recombines TRBV11-3 with TRBJ2-7, with a possible D match to TRBD1 (6 bases). The V gene lost 0 bases and the J gene lost 7 bases, with 16 bases spanning the gap. This CDR3 has 15 residues. Germline CDR1 is SGHNT and CDR2 is YENEEA. For the CDR3, the DNA is TGTGCCAGCAGCTTAGAATTTGTGGCAGGGGAAGAGCAGTACTTC. This codes for CASSLEFVAGEEQYF.

The V call is TRBV9, the J call TRBJ1-2; tentatively, D is TRBD1 (5 bases). Germline V gene sequence: CDR1 SGDLS, CDR2 YYNGEE. The length of the CDR3 is 15 residues. Deletions cut 3 bases from V and 2 bases from J, with 14 bases between. The CDR3, as DNA: TGTGCCAGCAGCGCGGGGGGTGGGGAGAACTATGGCTACACCTTC. Its translation: CASSAGGGENYGYTF. Together with reference TRBV9 and TRBJ1-2, the CDR3 gives the full variable domain: DSGVTQTPKHLITATGQRVTLRCSPRSGDLSVYWYQQSLDQGLQFLIQYYNGEERAKGNILERFSAQQFPDLHSELNLSSLELGDSALYFCASSAGGGENYGYTFGSGTRLTVV.

The chain carries TRBV7-9 and TRBJ1-1, with D unclear. CDR3 length equals 15 residues. Between the trimmed V and J ends, which lost 5 bases and 4 bases, there was a span of 17 bases. CDR1 is SEHNR, CDR2 FQNEAQ, per germline (reference sequence). CDR3 nucleotides: TGTGCCAGCAGCCGTAGCCCCCAGAGTCCCACTGAAGCTTTCTTT. Protein sequence: CASSRSPQSPTEAFF.

The J gene is TRBJ2-3, the V gene TRBV28, with 9 bases that match TRBD2. The V segment lost 2 bases and the J segment 3 bases; nucleotides outside the gene matches: 0. This CDR3 contains 14 residues. Germline CDR1 MDHEN, CDR2 SYDVKM. CDR3 DNA sequence: TGTGCCAGCAGTTTAGCGGGAGGGACAGATACGCAGTATTTT. It translates to CASSLAGGTDTQYF.

This clone was detected only a few times. The V gene is TRBV6-4, the J gene TRBJ2-3, with TRBD2 matching 10 bases. This CDR3 spans 15 amino acids. Germline V gene sequence: CDR1 MRHNA, CDR2 SNTAGT. V shed 2 bases, J shed 5 bases, and the junction held 4 bases outside the gene matches. In nucleotides, the CDR3 is TGTGCCAGCAGTGACAGCGGGGGGGCCGAAGATACGCAGTATTTT. It translates to CASSDSGGAEDTQYF.